This T cell receptor (beta chain) was sequenced during a study of spatial heterogeneity in lung cancer. V was clipped by 4 bases and J by 5 bases; unmatched bases: 7. Germline CDR1 MNHEY, CDR2 SVGEGT. The CDR3 loop spans 15 amino acids. The table lists this clonotype with many counts. Time point reported: sample taken at primary tumor resection. Researchers sequenced whole RNA taken from tumor, nontumor lung or frozen PBMC without sorting. The donors comprised approximately 75 untreated early-stage non-small cell lung cancer patients. Each molecule of TCR cDNA was tagged with one unique molecular identifier. MiXCR was run by TCRdb on the 5' RACE reads, yielding one entry per CDR3 protein. This table has about 38,000 distinct CDR3 sequences, 6.5% to 8.5% appearing once.

The specimen was PBMCs, collected at surgery. The receptor comes from a male donor with early-stage non-small cell lung cancer. The chain links TRBV6-2 or TRBV6-3 to TRBJ2-5; TRBD1 matches at 10 bases. The CDR3: CASSSTGTGVETQYF. CDR3 nucleotide sequence: TGTGCCAGCAGTTCGACCGGGACAGGGGTGGAGACCCAGTACTTC.